Sequencing of this T cell receptor (beta chain) was carried out in a study of blood T cell repertoires in COVID-19. Whole-study context: COVID-19 samples, acute and convalescent, were from the United States, Italy and Spain. Sample material is recorded as cDNA or gDNA derived from T cells, B-cell-depleted T cells, or PBMCs.

V shed 4 bases, J shed 0 bases, and the junction held 6 bases outside the gene matches. The CDR3 has 16 amino acids. CDR1 is SGHRS, CDR2 YFSETQ, per germline. In the authors' methods: Reference gene primer amplification yielded estimated nucleated cell counts. Clones were read by immunoSEQ multiplex PCR, and TCRdb kept only the in-frame ones, dropping some. V, J and clone size are taken as reported in that table, and D and trimming were inferred from the DNA itself. The data hold tens of thousands of clones, with 85% to 90% observed a single time. Sequenced sample: peripheral blood. The sequence was collected from an elderly woman with acute or convalescent COVID-19. The V gene is TRBV5-1, the J gene TRBJ1-1, with TRBD1 matching over 10 bases. This CDR3 reads CASSPDRGSMNTEAFF. The CDR3 coding sequence is TGCGCCAGCAGCCCGGACAGGGGGTCCATGAACACTGAAGCTTTCTTT.